This T cell receptor beta chain was recovered during a study of blood T cell repertoires in COVID-19. TCRdb keeps only in-frame clones here, not all; method: immunoSEQ multiplex PCR. The sample records some 360,000 clones, 88% being singletons. Participant age was roughly 18 to 90 years, and participants resided in about 25 US areas. The origin of this receptor is a woman aged 25 to 39 who had been exposed to COVID-19. The sequenced sample was PBMCs or T cells enriched from blood (not recorded which).

The CDR3 DNA reads as TGTGCCAGCAGTTACTCAGGGGGAGGGCGGGATGAGCAGTTCTTC. Encoded protein: CASSYSGGGRDEQFF. The chain recombines TRBV6-6 with TRBJ2-1; TRBD2 is a possible D gene (7 bases). The CDR3 is 15 residues long. The germline V and J ends were trimmed by 0 bases and 8 bases, with 14 bases remaining between them. Per germline, CDR1 MNHNY and CDR2 SVGAGI (reference sequence).